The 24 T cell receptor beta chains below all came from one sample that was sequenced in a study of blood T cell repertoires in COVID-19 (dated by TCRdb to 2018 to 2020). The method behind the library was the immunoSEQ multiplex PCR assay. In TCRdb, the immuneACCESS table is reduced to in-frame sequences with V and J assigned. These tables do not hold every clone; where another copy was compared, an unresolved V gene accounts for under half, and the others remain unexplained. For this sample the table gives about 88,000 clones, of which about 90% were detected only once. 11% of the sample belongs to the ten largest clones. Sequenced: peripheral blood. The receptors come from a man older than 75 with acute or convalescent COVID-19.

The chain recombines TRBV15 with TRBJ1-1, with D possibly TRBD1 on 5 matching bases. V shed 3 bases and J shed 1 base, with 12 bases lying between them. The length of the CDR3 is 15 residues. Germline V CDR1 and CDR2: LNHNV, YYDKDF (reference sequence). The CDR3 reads CATSRGGSPNTEAFF. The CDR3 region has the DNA TGTGCCACCAGCAGGGGGGGGAGTCCGAACACTGAAGCTTTCTTT.

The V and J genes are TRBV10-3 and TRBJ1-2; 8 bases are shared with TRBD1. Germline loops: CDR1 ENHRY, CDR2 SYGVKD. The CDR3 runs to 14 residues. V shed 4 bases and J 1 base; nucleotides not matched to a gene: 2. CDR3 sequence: CAISGGTGNYGYTF. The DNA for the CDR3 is TGTGCCATCAGTGGGGGGACAGGTAACTATGGCTACACCTTC.

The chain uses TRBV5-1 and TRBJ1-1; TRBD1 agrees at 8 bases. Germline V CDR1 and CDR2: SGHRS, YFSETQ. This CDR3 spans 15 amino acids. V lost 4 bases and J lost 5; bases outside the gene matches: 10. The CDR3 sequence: CASSREGQGGTEAFF. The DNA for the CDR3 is TGCGCCAGCAGCCGGGAAGGACAGGGCGGAACTGAAGCTTTCTTT. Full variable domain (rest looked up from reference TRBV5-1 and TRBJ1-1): KAGVTQTPRYLIKTRGQQVTLSCSPISGHRSVSWYQQTPGQGLQFLFEYFSETQRNKGNFPGRFSGRQFSNSRSEMNVSTLELGDSALYLCASSREGQGGTEAFFGQGTRLTVV.

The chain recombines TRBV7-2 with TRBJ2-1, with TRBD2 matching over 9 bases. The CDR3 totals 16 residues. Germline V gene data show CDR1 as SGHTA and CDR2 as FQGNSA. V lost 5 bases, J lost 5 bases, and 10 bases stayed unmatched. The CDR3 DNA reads TGTGCCAGCAGCCCCGATGGGCTAGCGGGGAACAATGAGCAGTTCTTC. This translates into CASSPDGLAGNNEQFF.

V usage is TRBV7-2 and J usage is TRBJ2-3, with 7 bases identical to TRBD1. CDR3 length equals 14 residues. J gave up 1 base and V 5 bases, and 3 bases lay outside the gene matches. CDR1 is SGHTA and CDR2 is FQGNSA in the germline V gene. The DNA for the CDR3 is TGTGCCAGCAGCATCCAGGGGGGCACAGATACGCAGTATTTT. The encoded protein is CASSIQGGTDTQYF.

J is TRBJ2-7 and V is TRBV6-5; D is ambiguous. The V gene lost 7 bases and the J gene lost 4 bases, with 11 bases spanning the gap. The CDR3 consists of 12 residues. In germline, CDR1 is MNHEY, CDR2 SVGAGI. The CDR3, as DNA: TGTGCCAGCACCGAGGCGAATTACGAGCAGTACTTC. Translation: CASTEANYEQYF.

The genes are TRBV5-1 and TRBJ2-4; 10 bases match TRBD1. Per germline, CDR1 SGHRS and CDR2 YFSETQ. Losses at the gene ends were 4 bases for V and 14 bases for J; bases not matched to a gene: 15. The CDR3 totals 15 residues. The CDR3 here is CASSPEIAGQGHEYF. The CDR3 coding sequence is TGCGCCAGCAGCCCAGAGATCGCGGGACAGGGGCACGAGTACTTC.

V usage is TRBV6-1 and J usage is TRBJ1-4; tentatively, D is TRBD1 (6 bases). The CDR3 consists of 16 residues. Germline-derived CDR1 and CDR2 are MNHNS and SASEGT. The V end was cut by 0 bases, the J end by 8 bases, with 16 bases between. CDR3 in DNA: TGTGCCAGCAGTGAAGCCCTAACACTGAGGGGGGAAAAACTGTTTTTT. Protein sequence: CASSEALTLRGEKLFF.

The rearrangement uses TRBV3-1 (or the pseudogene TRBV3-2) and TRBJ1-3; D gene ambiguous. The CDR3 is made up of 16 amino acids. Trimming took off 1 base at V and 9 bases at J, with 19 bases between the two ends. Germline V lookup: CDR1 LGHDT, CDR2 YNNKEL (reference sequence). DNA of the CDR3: TGTGCCAGCAGCCAAGGATTGAGGGTCGGCAGTGGCACCATATATTTT. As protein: CASSQGLRVGSGTIYF.

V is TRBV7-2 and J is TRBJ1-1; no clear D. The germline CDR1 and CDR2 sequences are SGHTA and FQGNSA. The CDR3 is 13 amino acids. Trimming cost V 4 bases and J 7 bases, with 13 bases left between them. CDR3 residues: CASSSPDGSEAFF. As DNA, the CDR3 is TGTGCCAGCAGCTCCCCAGATGGCAGTGAAGCTTTCTTT.

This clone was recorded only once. This CDR3 reads CASSHSGGTEAFF. DNA for the CDR3: TGTGCCAGCTCTCACTCGGGGGGCACTGAAGCTTTCTTT. The chain links TRBV18 to TRBJ1-1, with a possible D match to TRBD1 (5 bases). The V gene's germline CDR1 is KGHSH and CDR2 LQKENI. V shed 6 bases and J shed 4 bases, with 12 bases lying between them. The length of the CDR3 is 13 residues.

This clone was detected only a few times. CDR3 loop: CASTPGGDHGYTF. DNA for the CDR3: TGTGCCAGCACCCCAGGAGGGGACCACGGCTACACCTTC. The rearrangement joins TRBV7-2 to TRBJ1-2, with D maybe TRBD1 (5 bases). Germline CDR1 SGHTA, CDR2 FQGNSA. Trimming removed 7 bases from V and 8 bases from J, with 17 bases in between. The CDR3 covers 13 residues. Using reference TRBV7-2 and TRBJ1-2 for the parts outside the CDR3, the full variable domain is GAGVSQSPSNKVTEKGKDVELRCDPISGHTALYWYRQSLGQGLEFLIYFQGNSAPDKSGLPSDRFSAERTGGSVSTLTIQRTQQEDSAVYLCASTPGGDHGYTFGSGTRLTVV.

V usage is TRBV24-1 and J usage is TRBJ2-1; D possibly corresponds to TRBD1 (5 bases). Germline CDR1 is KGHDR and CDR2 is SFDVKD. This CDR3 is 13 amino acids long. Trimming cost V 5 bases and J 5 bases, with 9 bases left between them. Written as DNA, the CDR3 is TGTGCCACCAGTGGAGACAGACACAATGAGCAGTTCTTC. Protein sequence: CATSGDRHNEQFF.

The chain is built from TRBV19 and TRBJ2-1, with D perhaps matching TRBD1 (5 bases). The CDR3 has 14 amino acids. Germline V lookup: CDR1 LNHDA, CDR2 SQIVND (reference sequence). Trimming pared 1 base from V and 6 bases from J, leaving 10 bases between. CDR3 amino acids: CASSIVAGFNEQFF. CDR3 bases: TGTGCCAGTAGTATAGTAGCAGGGTTCAATGAGCAGTTCTTC.

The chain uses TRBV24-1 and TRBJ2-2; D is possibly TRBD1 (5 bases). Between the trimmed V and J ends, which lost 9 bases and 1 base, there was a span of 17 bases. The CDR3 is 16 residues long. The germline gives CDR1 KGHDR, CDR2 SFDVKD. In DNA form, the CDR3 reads TGTGCCACCTCAAACCCCCAGGGTAAGAACACCGGGGAGCTGTTTTTT. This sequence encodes CATSNPQGKNTGELFF.

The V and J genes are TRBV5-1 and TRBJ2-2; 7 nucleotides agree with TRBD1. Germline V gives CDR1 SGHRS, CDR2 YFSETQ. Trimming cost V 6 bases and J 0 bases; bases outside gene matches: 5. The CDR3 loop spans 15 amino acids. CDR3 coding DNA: TGCGCCAGCATCCCCGGGACAGCGAACACCGGGGAGCTGTTTTTT. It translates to CASIPGTANTGELFF.

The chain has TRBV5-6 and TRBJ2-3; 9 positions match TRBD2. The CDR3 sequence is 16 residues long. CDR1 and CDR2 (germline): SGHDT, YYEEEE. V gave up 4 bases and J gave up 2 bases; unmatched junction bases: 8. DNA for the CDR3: TGTGCCAGCAGCCCTCTAGCGGGGACCGCCACAGATACGCAGTATTTT. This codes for CASSPLAGTATDTQYF.

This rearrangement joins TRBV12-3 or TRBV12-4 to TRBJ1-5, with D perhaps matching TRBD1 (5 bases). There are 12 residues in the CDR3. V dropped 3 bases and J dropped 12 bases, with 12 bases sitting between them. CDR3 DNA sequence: TGTGCCAGCAGTTTCTTGGGGGAGGTCCAGCATTTT. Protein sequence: CASSFLGEVQHF.

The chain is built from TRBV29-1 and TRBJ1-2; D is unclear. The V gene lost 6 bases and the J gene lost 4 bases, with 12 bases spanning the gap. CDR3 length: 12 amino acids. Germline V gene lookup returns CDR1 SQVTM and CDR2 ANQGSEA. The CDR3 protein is CSVVTALYGYTF. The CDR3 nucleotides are TGCAGCGTCGTAACAGCACTCTATGGCTACACCTTC.

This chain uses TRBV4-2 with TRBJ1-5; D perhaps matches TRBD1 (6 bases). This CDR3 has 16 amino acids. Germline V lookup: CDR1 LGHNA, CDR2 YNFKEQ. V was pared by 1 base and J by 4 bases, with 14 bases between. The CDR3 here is CASSQGLGQPNQPQHF. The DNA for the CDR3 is TGTGCCAGCAGCCAAGGATTAGGACAGCCTAATCAGCCCCAGCATTTT.

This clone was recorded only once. As DNA, the CDR3 is TGTGCCAGCAGTTCAGGGGGCGTCTATGGCTACACCTTC. Translated, it gives CASSSGGVYGYTF. V and J are TRBV12-3 or TRBV12-4 and TRBJ1-2; the match to TRBD1 covers 8 bases. Germline trimming cut 4 bases from V and 4 bases from J; bases unmatched to any gene: 2. CDR3 length: 13 amino acids.

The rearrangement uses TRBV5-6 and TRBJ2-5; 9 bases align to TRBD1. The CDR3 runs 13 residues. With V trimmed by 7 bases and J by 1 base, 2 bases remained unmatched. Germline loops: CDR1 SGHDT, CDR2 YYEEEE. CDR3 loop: CASGQGRQETQYF. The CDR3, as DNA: TGTGCCAGCGGACAGGGGCGCCAAGAGACCCAGTACTTC.

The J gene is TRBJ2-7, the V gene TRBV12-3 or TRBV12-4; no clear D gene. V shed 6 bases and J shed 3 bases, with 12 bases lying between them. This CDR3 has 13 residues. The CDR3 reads CASSQSKRYEQYF. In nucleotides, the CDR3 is TGTGCCAGCAGCCAGTCAAAACGCTACGAGCAGTACTTC.

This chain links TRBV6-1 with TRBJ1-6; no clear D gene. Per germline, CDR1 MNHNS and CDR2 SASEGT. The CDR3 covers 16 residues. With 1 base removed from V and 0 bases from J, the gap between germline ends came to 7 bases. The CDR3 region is CASSEERNSYNSPLHF. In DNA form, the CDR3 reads TGTGCCAGCAGTGAAGAGAGGAACTCCTATAATTCACCCCTCCACTTT.